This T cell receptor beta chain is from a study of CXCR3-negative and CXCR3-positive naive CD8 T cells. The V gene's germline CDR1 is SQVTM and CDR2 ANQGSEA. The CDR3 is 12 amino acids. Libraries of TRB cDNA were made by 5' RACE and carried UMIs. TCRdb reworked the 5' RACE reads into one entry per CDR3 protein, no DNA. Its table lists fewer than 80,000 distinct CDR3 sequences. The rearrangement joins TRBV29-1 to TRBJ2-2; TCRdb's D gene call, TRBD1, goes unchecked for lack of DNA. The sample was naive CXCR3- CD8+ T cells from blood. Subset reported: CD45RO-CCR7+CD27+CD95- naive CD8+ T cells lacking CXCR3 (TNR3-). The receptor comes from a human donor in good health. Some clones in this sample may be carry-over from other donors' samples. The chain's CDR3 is CSVHRETGELFF.